The rows below give T cell receptor beta chains drawn from one sample of a study of blood T cell repertoires in COVID-19. Produced via immunoSEQ multiplex PCR; TCRdb's table is partial and in-frame only. The table shows 50,000 or so clones, with around 87% occurring only once. The sequenced sample consisted of peripheral blood. The source of these receptors is a man aged 50-60 years with active COVID-19. The CDR3 runs from the conserved cysteine through the conserved F or W. The order of the fields is CDR3 length, clone size, V gene, D gene, J gene, CDR3 DNA, CDR3 protein. The D gene is left open where the match is weak. The listing skips clone size in some rows; elsewhere it reads once, few, many or a size class.

14,.,TRBV6-5,.,TRBJ1-1,TGTGCCAGCAGTTACTTAGGGGTTCGAACTGAAGCTTTCTTT,CASSYLGVRTEAFF
15,.,TRBV6-6,.,TRBJ1-2,TGTGCCAGCAGTTCTTTCGGGACACCCAACTATGGCTACACCTTC,CASSSFGTPNYGYTF
16,.,TRBV24-1,.,TRBJ1-3,TGTGCCACCAGTGACTCCCCGGGACTCACCCGAAACACCATATATTTT,CATSDSPGLTRNTIYF
14,.,TRBV7-9,TRBD1,TRBJ1-2,TGTGCCAGCAGCCTCCGACAGGGTTTAGATGGCTACACCTTC,CASSLRQGLDGYTF
15,once,TRBV5-5,.,TRBJ1-6,TGTGCCAGCAGCCTCCTCGACAGGCCCAATTCACCCCTCCACTTT,CASSLLDRPNSPLHF
15,.,TRBV2,TRBD1,TRBJ2-7,TGTGCCAGCAGTGAAGGGGACAGGAGAACCTACGAGCAGTACTTC,CASSEGDRRTYEQYF
14,.,TRBV5-1,TRBD1,TRBJ1-1,TGCGCCAGCAGCTTCGGACAGGGGTTGGATGAAGCTTTCTTT,CASSFGQGLDEAFF
13,.,TRBV3-1/TRBV3-2,TRBD1,TRBJ2-1,TGTGCCAGCAGCCGGGACAGGAGTAATGAGCAGTTCTTC,CASSRDRSNEQFF
16,.,TRBV5-5,.,TRBJ1-3,TGTGCCAGCAGCTTCGCCGGACTCCCATCTGGAAACACCATATATTTT,CASSFAGLPSGNTIYF
15,.,TRBV5-4,TRBD1,TRBJ2-1,TGTGCCAGCAGCTTAAACAGGGGGTCCTACAATGAGCAGTTCTTC,CASSLNRGSYNEQFF
15,few,TRBV7-9,.,TRBJ1-2,TGTGCCAGCAGCTTAGGGGCATACTCAAACTATGGCTACACCTTC,CASSLGAYSNYGYTF
15,few,TRBV6-5,TRBD1,TRBJ1-6,TGTGCCAGCAATGCCATCCACAGGGGACTCTCACCCCTCCACTTT,CASNAIHRGLSPLHF
13,.,TRBV4-2,TRBD2,TRBJ2-3,TGTGCCAGCAGCTCGGGAGGATCAGATACGCAGTATTTT,CASSSGGSDTQYF
15,.,TRBV10-3,TRBD1,TRBJ1-5,TGTGCCATCAGTGAGGGGGACAGGAGTAATCAGCCCCAGCATTTT,CAISEGDRSNQPQHF
16,.,TRBV4-1,TRBD2,TRBJ2-7,TGCGCCAGCAGCCAGGGGGCGGGACTAGCGTCCTACGAGCAGTACTTC,CASSQGAGLASYEQYF
17,.,TRBV10-3,.,TRBJ2-7,TGTGCCATCAGTGAGCCTTACTTACAGGGAGCACAGGTCGAGCAGTACTTC,CAISEPYLQGAQVEQYF
13,.,TRBV7-9,.,TRBJ2-5,TGTGCCAGCAGCTTGCGGCAACAAGAGACCCAGTACTTC,CASSLRQQETQYF
13,.,TRBV27,TRBD1,TRBJ1-6,TGTGCCAGCAGGGAGACAGGGTATTCACCCCTCCACTTT,CASRETGYSPLHF
14,.,TRBV24-1,.,TRBJ1-2,TGTGCCACCAGTGATTTTACAGGAGCCTATGGCTACACCTTC,CATSDFTGAYGYTF
13,.,TRBV6-4,TRBD1,TRBJ1-1,TGTGCCAGCAGATGGACAGGGGTCACTGAAGCTTTCTTT,CASRWTGVTEAFF
14,.,TRBV21-1,.,TRBJ1-2,TGTGCCAGCAGCAAAGAAGGACAGCTGGGAGGCTACACCTTC,CASSKEGQLGGYTF
15,.,TRBV5-1,TRBD1,TRBJ1-2,TGCGCCAGCAGCTCGACGGGACAGGGCCTTGGAGGCTACACCTTC,CASSSTGQGLGGYTF
18,.,TRBV5-5,TRBD1,TRBJ2-6,TGTGCCAGCAGCTTACGGGACAGGGGAACCTCTGGGGCCAACGTCCTGACTTTC,CASSLRDRGTSGANVLTF
15,few,TRBV2,TRBD1,TRBJ1-2,TGTGCCAGCAGCCCACCCAGGGGGCGGGTAGATGGCTACACCTTC,CASSPPRGRVDGYTF
12,.,TRBV19,.,TRBJ1-1,TGTGCCAGTAGTATTTTGGGGACAGAAGCTTTCTTT,CASSILGTEAFF
15,.,TRBV12-5,.,TRBJ2-7,TGTGCTAGTGGTTTGACAGAAAGAAGCTCCTACGAGCAGTACTTC,CASGLTERSSYEQYF
16,.,TRBV3-1/TRBV3-2,.,TRBJ2-7,TGTGCCAGCAGCCAAGGGTTAGCGGAGGTACCTTACGAGCAGTACTTC,CASSQGLAEVPYEQYF
15,once,TRBV5-8,.,TRBJ2-1,TGTGCCAGCAGCTTGGTACTAGGTACATACAATGAGCAGTTCTTC,CASSLVLGTYNEQFF
14,.,TRBV25-1,.,TRBJ2-7,TGTGCCAGCAGCCCCGGACTGTCGGCCTACGAGCAGTACTTC,CASSPGLSAYEQYF
15,.,TRBV28,TRBD1,TRBJ1-4,TGTGCCAGCAGTCCGCCGGGACAGGGGAGGGGAAAACTGTTTTTT,CASSPPGQGRGKLFF
15,.,TRBV4-2,.,TRBJ1-2,TGTGCCAGCAGCCAAGGGGCAGCCTCCTTAGGTGGCTACACCTTC,CASSQGAASLGGYTF
16,once,TRBV6-5,.,TRBJ1-2,TGTGCCAGCAGTTACTTCGTGTCGGGGAGCTACTATGGCTACACCTTC,CASSYFVSGSYYGYTF
17,once,TRBV4-2,.,TRBJ1-2,TGTGCCAGCAGCCAAGATCGATTCGAGGTAGAGGTCTATGGCTACACCTTC,CASSQDRFEVEVYGYTF
14,.,TRBV6-5,TRBD1,TRBJ2-2,TGTGCCAGCAGCCGGACAGGGTCCCACGGGGAGCTGTTTTTT,CASSRTGSHGELFF
15,.,TRBV2,TRBD1,TRBJ2-3,TGTGCCAGCAGTTTAGACAGGGGGCGTACAGATACGCAGTATTTT,CASSLDRGRTDTQYF